The clone carrying this T cell receptor (beta chain) was detected only a few times. The data were obtained in a study of tumor-infiltrating lymphocytes in localized non-small cell lung cancer. Sequencing used immunoSEQ multiplex PCR; TCRdb keeps in-frame clones, though not all of them. The sample has 10,000 to 15,000 clones, around 84% seen once; the top ten hold 8% to 9.5%. V lost 1 base and J lost 1, with 9 bases in between. CDR1 and CDR2 (germline): SGHDT, YYEEEE. The CDR3 sequence is 14 residues long. The sample comprised lung tumor tissue. The chain couples TRBV5-6 to TRBJ2-7; D is undetermined. The receptor comes from a human donor with non-small cell lung cancer. Here the CDR3 reads CASSLSYKSYEQYF. DNA of the CDR3: TGTGCCAGCAGCTTGTCGTATAAATCCTACGAGCAGTACTTC.